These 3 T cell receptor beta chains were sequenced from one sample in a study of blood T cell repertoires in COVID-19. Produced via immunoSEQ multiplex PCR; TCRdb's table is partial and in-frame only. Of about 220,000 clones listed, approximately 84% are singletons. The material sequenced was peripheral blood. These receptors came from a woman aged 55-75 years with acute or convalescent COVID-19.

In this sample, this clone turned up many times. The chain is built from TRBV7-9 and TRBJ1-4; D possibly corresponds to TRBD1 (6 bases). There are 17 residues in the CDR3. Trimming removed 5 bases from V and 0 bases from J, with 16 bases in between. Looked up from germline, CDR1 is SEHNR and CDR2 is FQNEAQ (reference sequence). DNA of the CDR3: TGTGCCAGCAGCCCCTGGACAGTCAGTACAACTAATGAAAAACTGTTTTTT. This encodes CASSPWTVSTTNEKLFF.

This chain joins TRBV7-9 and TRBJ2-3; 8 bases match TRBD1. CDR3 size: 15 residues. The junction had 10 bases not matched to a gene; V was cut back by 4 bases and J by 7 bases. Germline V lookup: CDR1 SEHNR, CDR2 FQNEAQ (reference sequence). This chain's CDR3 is CASSSPDRAANTQYF. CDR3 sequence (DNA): TGTGCCAGCAGCTCCCCGGACAGGGCCGCAAATACGCAGTATTTT.

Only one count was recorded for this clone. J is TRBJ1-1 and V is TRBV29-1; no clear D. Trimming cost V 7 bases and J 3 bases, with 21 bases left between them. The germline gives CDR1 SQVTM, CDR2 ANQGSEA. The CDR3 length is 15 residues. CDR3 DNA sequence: TGCAGCGCCAATACAGAGGGAGGGCGGTACACTGAAGCTTTCTTT. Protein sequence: CSANTEGGRYTEAFF.